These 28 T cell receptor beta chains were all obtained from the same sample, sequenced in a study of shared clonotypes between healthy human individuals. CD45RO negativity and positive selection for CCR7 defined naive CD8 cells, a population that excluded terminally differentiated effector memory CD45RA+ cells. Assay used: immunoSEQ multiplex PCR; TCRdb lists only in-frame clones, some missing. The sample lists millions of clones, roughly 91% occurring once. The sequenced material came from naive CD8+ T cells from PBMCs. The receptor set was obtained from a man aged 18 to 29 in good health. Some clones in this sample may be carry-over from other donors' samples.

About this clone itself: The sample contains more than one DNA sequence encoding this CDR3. The CDR3 sequence is CASRSGSYNEQFF. The CDR3 region has the DNA TGTGCCAGTAGATCGGGCTCCTACAATGAGCAGTTCTTC. The chain couples TRBV19 to TRBJ2-1; D is uncertain. The V gene's germline CDR1 is LNHDA and CDR2 SQIVND (reference sequence). V lost 6 bases and J 0 bases, leaving 6 bases between the germline ends. The CDR3 is 13 residues long.

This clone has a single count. CDR3 DNA: TGCAGCGTTCTAGGGAGCAATGAGCAGTTCTTC. Amino acids: CSVLGSNEQFF. The chain is built from TRBV29-1 and TRBJ2-1; TRBD2 might be the D (5 bases). The germline V gene encodes CDR1 SQVTM and CDR2 ANQGSEA. Trimming removed 5 bases at V and 6 bases at J, with 8 bases between. There are 11 residues in the CDR3.

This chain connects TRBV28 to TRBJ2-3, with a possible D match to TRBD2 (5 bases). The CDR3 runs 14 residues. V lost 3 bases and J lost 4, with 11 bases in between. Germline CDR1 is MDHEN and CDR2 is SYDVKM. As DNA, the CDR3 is TGTGCCAGCAGTTTTCTACGGACTGCAGATACGCAGTATTTT. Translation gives CASSFLRTADTQYF.

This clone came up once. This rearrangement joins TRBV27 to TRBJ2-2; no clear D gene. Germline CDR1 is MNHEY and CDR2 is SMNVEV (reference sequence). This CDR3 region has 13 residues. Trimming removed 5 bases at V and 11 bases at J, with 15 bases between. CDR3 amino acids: CASSLTAGNELFF. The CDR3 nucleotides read TGTGCCAGCAGTCTCACGGCCGGTAATGAGCTGTTTTTT.

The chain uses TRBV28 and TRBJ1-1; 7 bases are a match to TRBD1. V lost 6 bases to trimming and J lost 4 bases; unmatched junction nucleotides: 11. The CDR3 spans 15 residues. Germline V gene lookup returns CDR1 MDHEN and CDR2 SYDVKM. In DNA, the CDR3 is TGTGCCAGCAGCCCACCCAAGGGGGCGGGCACTGAAGCTTTCTTT. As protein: CASSPPKGAGTEAFF.

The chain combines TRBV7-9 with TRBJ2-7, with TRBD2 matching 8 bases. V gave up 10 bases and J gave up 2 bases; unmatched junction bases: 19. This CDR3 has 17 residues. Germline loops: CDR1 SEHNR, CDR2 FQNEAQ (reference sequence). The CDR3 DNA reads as TGTGCCACAGTGGGGGGATTACCTAGCGGGCGTCCCTACGAGCAGTACTTC. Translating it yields CATVGGLPSGRPYEQYF.

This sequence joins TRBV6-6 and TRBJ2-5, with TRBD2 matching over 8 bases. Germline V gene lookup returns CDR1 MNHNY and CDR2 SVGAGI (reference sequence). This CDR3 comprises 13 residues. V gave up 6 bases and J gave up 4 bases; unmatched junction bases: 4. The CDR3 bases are TGTGCCAGCAGCCGGACTAGCAGAGAGACCCAGTACTTC. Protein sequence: CASSRTSRETQYF.

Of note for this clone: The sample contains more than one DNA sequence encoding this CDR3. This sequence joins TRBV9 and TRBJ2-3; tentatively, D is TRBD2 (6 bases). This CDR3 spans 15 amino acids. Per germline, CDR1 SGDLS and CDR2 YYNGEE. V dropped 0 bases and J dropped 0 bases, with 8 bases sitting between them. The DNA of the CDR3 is TGTGCCAGCAGCGTAGCGGGGACTAGCACAGATACGCAGTATTTT. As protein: CASSVAGTSTDTQYF. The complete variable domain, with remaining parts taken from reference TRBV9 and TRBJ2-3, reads DSGVTQTPKHLITATGQRVTLRCSPRSGDLSVYWYQQSLDQGLQFLIQYYNGEERAKGNILERFSAQQFPDLHSELNLSSLELGDSALYFCASSVAGTSTDTQYFGPGTRLTVL.

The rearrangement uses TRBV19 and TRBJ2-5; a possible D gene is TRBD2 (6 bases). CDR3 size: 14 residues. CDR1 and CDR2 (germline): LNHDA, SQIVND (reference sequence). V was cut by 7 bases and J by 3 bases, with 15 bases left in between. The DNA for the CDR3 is TGTGCCAGTAAAAGGTACGGGAGAGAAGAGACCCAGTACTTC. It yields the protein CASKRYGREETQYF.

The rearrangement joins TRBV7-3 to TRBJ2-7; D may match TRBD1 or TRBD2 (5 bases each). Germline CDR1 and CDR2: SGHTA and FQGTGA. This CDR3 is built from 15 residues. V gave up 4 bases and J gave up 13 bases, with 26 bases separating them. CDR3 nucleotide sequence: TGTGCCAGCAGCTACACCCGGGACCCATCCGAGACGCTCTACTTC. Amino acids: CASSYTRDPSETLYF.

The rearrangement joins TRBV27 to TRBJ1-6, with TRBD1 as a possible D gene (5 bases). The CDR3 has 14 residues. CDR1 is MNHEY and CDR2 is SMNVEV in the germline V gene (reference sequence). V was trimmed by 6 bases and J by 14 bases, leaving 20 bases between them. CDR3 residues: CASSLVNSGWSLHF. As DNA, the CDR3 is TGTGCCAGCAGCTTGGTGAATTCAGGGTGGTCCCTCCACTTT.

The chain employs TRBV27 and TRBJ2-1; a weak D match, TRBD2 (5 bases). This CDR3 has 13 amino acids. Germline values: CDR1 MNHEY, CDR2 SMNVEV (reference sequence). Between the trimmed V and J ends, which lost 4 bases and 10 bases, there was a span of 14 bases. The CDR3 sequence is CASSSPSSNEQFF. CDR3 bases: TGTGCCAGCAGTTCCCCCTCTAGCAACGAGCAGTTCTTC.

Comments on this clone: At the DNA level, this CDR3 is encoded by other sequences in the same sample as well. CDR3 DNA sequence: TGTGCCAGCAGCTTGGGAGCGGGAGGGCCCTACGAGCAGTACTTC. This gives the protein CASSLGAGGPYEQYF. The rearrangement joins TRBV5-6 to TRBJ2-7; the match to TRBD2 covers 10 bases. Germline V CDR1 and CDR2: SGHDT, YYEEEE. V was pared by 0 bases and J by 2 bases, with 2 bases of the junction left unmatched. This CDR3 contains 15 residues.

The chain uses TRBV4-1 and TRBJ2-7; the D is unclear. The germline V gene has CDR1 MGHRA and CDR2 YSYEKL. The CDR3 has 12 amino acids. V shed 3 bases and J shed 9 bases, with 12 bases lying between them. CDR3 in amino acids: CASSQPFGVQYF. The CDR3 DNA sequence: TGCGCCAGCAGCCAGCCCTTCGGCGTGCAGTACTTC.

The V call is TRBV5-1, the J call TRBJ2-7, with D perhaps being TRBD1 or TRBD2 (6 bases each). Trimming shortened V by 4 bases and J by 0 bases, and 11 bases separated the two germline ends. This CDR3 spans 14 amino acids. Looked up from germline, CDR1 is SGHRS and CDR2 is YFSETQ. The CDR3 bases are TGCGCCAGCAGCGGAGGGACAAACTCCTACGAGCAGTACTTC. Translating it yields CASSGGTNSYEQYF.

The CDR3, as DNA: TGTGCCAGCAGTGTCGGGACAGGGGGAGATTGGAACACTGAAGCTTTCTTT. It is translated as CASSVGTGGDWNTEAFF. The rearrangement uses TRBV6-1 and TRBJ1-1, with 11 bases fitting TRBD1. V lost 4 bases to trimming and J lost 1 base; unmatched junction nucleotides: 8. CDR1 and CDR2 (germline): MNHNS, SASEGT. The CDR3 has 17 residues.

The CDR3 loop is CASSYSGLAIETQYF. The CDR3 region has the DNA TGTGCCAGCAGTTACTCGGGACTAGCGATTGAGACCCAGTACTTC. The chain is built from TRBV6-5 and TRBJ2-5, with 10 bases matching TRBD2. This CDR3 region has 15 residues. CDR1 and CDR2 (germline): MNHEY, SVGAGI. V lost 0 bases, J lost 5 bases, and 3 bases stayed unmatched.

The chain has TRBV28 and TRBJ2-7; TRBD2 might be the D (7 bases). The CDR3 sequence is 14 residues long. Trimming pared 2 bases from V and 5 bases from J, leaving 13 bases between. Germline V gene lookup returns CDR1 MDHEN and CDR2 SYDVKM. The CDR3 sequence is CASSLAGRGDEQYF. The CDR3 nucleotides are TGTGCCAGCAGTTTAGCAGGGAGGGGGGACGAGCAGTACTTC.

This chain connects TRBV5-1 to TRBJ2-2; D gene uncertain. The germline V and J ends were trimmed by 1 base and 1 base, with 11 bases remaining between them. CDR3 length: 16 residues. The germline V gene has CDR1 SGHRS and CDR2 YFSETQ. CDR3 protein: CASSLYGPQNTGELFF. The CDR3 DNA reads TGCGCCAGCAGCTTGTACGGGCCTCAGAACACCGGGGAGCTGTTTTTT. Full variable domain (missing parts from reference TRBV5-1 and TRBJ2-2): KAGVTQTPRYLIKTRGQQVTLSCSPISGHRSVSWYQQTPGQGLQFLFEYFSETQRNKGNFPGRFSGRQFSNSRSEMNVSTLELGDSALYLCASSLYGPQNTGELFFGEGSRLTVL.

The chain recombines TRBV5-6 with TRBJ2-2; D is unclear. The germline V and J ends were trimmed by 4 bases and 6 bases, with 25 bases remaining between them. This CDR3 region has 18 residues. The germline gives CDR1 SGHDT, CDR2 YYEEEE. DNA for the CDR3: TGTGCCAGCAGCGAGCCCCAGTGGAGAACAAAAGGTGCCGGGGAGCTGTTTTTT. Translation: CASSEPQWRTKGAGELFF.

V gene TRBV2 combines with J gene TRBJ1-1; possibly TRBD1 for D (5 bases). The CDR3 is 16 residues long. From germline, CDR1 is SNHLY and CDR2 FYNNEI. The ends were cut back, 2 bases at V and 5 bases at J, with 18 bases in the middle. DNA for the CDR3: TGTGCCAGCAGTGAAAGGGAAGCGGGGGGTGGTACTGAAGCTTTCTTT. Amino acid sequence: CASSEREAGGGTEAFF. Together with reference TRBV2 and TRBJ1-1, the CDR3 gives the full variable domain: EPEVTQTPSHQVTQMGQEVILRCVPISNHLYFYWYRQILGQKVEFLVSFYNNEISEKSEIFDDQFSVERPDGSNFTLKIRSTKLEDSAMYFCASSEREAGGGTEAFFGQGTRLTVV.

The CDR3 loop reads CASGISLYQERSAQYF. The CDR3 nucleotides are TGTGCCAGTGGAATCTCACTATACCAGGAGAGGAGTGCGCAGTATTTT. This chain uses TRBV9 with TRBJ2-3, with D unclear. The V gene's germline CDR1 is SGDLS and CDR2 YYNGEE. The ends were cut back, 8 bases at V and 10 bases at J, with 29 bases in the middle. The CDR3 covers 16 residues.

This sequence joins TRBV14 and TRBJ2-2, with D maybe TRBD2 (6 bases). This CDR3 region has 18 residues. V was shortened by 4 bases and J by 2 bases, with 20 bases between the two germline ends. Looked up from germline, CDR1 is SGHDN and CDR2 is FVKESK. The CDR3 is CASSPGTRAFLNTGELFF. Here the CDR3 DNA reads TGTGCCAGCAGCCCCGGGACTCGGGCCTTTTTAAACACCGGGGAGCTGTTTTTT.

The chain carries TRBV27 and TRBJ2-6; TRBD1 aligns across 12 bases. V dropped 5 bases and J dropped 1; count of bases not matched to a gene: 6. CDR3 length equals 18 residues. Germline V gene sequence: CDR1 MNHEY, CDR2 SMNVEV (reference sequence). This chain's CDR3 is CASSQWDRGLSGANVLTF. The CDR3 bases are TGTGCCAGCAGTCAATGGGACAGGGGGCTATCTGGGGCCAACGTCCTGACTTTC.

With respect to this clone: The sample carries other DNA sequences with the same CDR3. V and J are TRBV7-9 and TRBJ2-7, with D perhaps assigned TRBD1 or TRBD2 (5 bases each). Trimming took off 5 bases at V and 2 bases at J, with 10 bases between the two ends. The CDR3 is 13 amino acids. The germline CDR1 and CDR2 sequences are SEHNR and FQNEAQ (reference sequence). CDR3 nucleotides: TGTGCCAGCAGCAGGGACGGGACCTACGAGCAGTACTTC. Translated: CASSRDGTYEQYF.

CDR3 nucleotides: TGTGCCAGCAGCCCCCGGGAGAGCCTAGCGGGCTCCTACGAGCAGTACTTC. The encoded protein is CASSPRESLAGSYEQYF. This chain links TRBV7-2 with TRBJ2-7; 8 positions match TRBD2. CDR1 is SGHTA and CDR2 is FQGNSA in the germline V gene. The CDR3 consists of 17 residues. V trimming: 5 bases; J trimming: 0 bases; junction bases outside the gene matches: 12.

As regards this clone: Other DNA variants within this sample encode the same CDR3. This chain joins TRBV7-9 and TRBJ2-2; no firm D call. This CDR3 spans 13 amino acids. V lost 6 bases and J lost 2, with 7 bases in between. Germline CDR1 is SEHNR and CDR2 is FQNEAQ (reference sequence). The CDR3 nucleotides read TGTGCCAGCAGGGGGTCAAACACCGGGGAGCTGTTTTTT. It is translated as CASRGSNTGELFF.

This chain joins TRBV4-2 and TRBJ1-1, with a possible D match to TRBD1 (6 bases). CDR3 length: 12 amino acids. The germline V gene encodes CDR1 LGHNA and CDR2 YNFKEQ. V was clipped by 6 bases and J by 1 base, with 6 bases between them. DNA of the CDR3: TGTGCCAGCAGACAGGGGAACACTGAAGCTTTCTTT. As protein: CASRQGNTEAFF.